A selection of T cell receptor beta chains follows, all from one sample in a study of T cell responses to AZD1222 COVID-19 vaccine. Data came from immunoSEQ multiplex PCR; TCRdb stores just in-frame clones and leaves some out. The table includes 130,000 or so clones, roughly 92% detected once. The sequencing used peripheral blood, collected on day 0 of AZD1222 vaccination. These receptors all come from an adult in good health. The CDR3 runs from the conserved cysteine through the conserved F or W. Fields, in order: J gene, clone size, V gene, D gene, CDR3 protein, CDR3 DNA. A D gene is named only where the DNA matches it firmly. The listing skips clone size in some rows; elsewhere it reads once, few, many or a size class.

j_call: TRBJ2-3; clone_size: .; v_call: TRBV12-3/TRBV12-4; d_call: .; cdr3_aa: CASSLAGGDTQYF; cdr3_nt: TGTGCCAGCAGTTTAGCGGGAGGAGATACGCAGTATTTT
j_call: TRBJ1-2; clone_size: .; v_call: TRBV6-5; d_call: .; cdr3_aa: CASRTGSRWGSGYTF; cdr3_nt: TGTGCCAGCAGAACGGGTTCCAGGTGGGGAAGCGGCTACACCTTC
j_call: TRBJ1-1; clone_size: .; v_call: TRBV5-1; d_call: TRBD1; cdr3_aa: CASSTGQPGGTEAFF; cdr3_nt: TGCGCCAGCAGCACGGGACAGCCTGGCGGCACTGAAGCTTTCTTT
j_call: TRBJ1-2; clone_size: once; v_call: TRBV29-1; d_call: .; cdr3_aa: CITEGVRYGYTF; cdr3_nt: TGCATCACCGAGGGAGTTCGCTATGGCTACACCTTC
j_call: TRBJ2-3; clone_size: once; v_call: TRBV7-7; d_call: TRBD1; cdr3_aa: CASSLGARGLTDTQYF; cdr3_nt: TGTGCTAGCAGCTTAGGAGCCAGGGGGTTGACAGATACGCAGTATTTT
j_call: TRBJ1-2; clone_size: .; v_call: TRBV6-2/TRBV6-3; d_call: TRBD1; cdr3_aa: CASSYRTGNYGYTF; cdr3_nt: TGTGCCAGCAGTTACCGGACAGGGAACTATGGCTACACCTTC
j_call: TRBJ2-3; clone_size: once; v_call: TRBV4-1; d_call: TRBD2; cdr3_aa: CASSPGLAGGTDTQYF; cdr3_nt: TGCGCCAGCAGCCCGGGGCTAGCGGGGGGCACAGATACGCAGTATTTT
j_call: TRBJ1-3; clone_size: .; v_call: TRBV3-1/TRBV3-2; d_call: .; cdr3_aa: CASSQDRRPSGNTIYF; cdr3_nt: TGTGCCAGCAGCCAAGATCGGCGCCCCTCTGGAAACACCATATATTTT
j_call: TRBJ2-1; clone_size: once; v_call: TRBV6-5; d_call: .; cdr3_aa: CASSYEAGGSYNEQFF; cdr3_nt: TGTGCCAGCAGTTACGAGGCGGGCGGTTCCTACAATGAGCAGTTCTTC
j_call: TRBJ2-4; clone_size: .; v_call: TRBV28; d_call: TRBD1; cdr3_aa: CASSLGGTGQGMSQYF; cdr3_nt: TGTGCCAGCAGCTTAGGGGGCACGGGACAGGGTATGTCCCAGTACTTC
j_call: TRBJ2-5; clone_size: few; v_call: TRBV7-2; d_call: TRBD2; cdr3_aa: CASSSDGLADMYQETQYF; cdr3_nt: TGTGCCAGCAGCTCCGACGGACTAGCGGATATGTACCAAGAGACCCAGTACTTC
j_call: TRBJ1-2; clone_size: .; v_call: TRBV9; d_call: TRBD1; cdr3_aa: CASSVELQGDGYTF; cdr3_nt: TGTGCCAGCAGCGTAGAGTTACAGGGGGATGGCTACACCTTC
j_call: TRBJ2-2; clone_size: .; v_call: TRBV2; d_call: TRBD2; cdr3_aa: CASSLRGYTGELFF; cdr3_nt: TGTGCCAGCAGTTTGCGGGGGTATACCGGGGAGCTGTTTTTT
j_call: TRBJ2-1; clone_size: .; v_call: TRBV3-1/TRBV3-2; d_call: .; cdr3_aa: CASSQDPGVWNEQFF; cdr3_nt: TGTGCCAGCAGCCAAGATCCTGGCGTGTGGAATGAGCAGTTCTTC
j_call: TRBJ2-5; clone_size: .; v_call: TRBV4-1; d_call: .; cdr3_aa: CASSQGAWETQYF; cdr3_nt: TGCGCCAGCAGCCAGGGGGCGTGGGAGACCCAGTACTTC
j_call: TRBJ1-6; clone_size: .; v_call: TRBV30; d_call: .; cdr3_aa: CAWSAGAGRSPLHF; cdr3_nt: TGTGCCTGGAGTGCCGGCGCGGGTCGTTCACCCCTCCACTTT
j_call: TRBJ1-5; clone_size: once; v_call: TRBV9; d_call: .; cdr3_aa: CASSVNGGRQPQHF; cdr3_nt: TGTGCCAGCAGCGTAAATGGGGGAAGGCAGCCCCAGCATTTT